This T cell receptor beta chain came from a study of T cell changes during pregnancy in multiple sclerosis. Repertoires were generated with immunoSEQ multiplex PCR, while TCRdb's copy carries only in-frame clones and drops some. The table lists over 30,000 clones, about nine tenths of them singletons, with about 1.1% in the top ten. Germline V CDR1 and CDR2: SNHLY, FYNNEI. Germline trimming cut 7 bases from V and 6 bases from J; bases unmatched to any gene: 10. This CDR3 has 14 residues. The V call is TRBV2, the J call TRBJ2-7; the match to TRBD2 covers 9 bases. This TCR derives from a female donor with multiple sclerosis, enrolled in a pregnancy study. This specimen was CD4+ T cells from peripheral blood mononuclear cells, taken before pregnancy. The CDR3 DNA follows: TGTGCCAGCACCTTTAGCGGGAGCGGGGGCGAGCAGTACTTC. Translated, it gives CASTFSGSGGEQYF.